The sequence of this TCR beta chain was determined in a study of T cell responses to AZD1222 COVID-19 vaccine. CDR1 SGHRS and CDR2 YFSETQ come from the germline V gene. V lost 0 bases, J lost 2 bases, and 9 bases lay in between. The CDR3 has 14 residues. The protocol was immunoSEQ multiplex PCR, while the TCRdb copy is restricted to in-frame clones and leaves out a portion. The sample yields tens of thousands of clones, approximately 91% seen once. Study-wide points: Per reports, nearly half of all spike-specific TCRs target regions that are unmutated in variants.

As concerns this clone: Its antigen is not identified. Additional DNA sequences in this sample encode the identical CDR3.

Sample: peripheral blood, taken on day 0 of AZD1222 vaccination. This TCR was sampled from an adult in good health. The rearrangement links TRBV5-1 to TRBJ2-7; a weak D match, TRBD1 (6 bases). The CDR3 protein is CASSLAGQTYEQYF. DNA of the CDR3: TGCGCCAGCAGCTTGGCGGGACAAACCTACGAGCAGTACTTC.